The 28 T cell receptor beta chains given below trace back to one sample, sequenced in a study of shared T cell receptors in the human thymus. The repertoire was sequenced with immunoSEQ multiplex PCR; TCRdb's copy has only in-frame clones and lacks some. Of some 700,000 clones listed, 70% to 90% are singletons. This sample also appeared in a second study, on human thymus T cells.

Material for sequencing was thymocytes. These receptors all stem from a boy younger than two with a congenital heart defect.

On this clone itself: Other DNA sequences in the same sample also yield this CDR3. This rearrangement joins TRBV27 to TRBJ2-7; TRBD2 agrees at 9 bases. Germline V lookup: CDR1 MNHEY, CDR2 SMNVEV (reference sequence). CDR3 length equals 14 residues. V trimming: 5 bases; J trimming: 1 base; junction bases outside the gene matches: 3. CDR3: CASSLLAGSYEQYF. The CDR3 nucleotides read TGTGCCAGCAGTCTGCTAGCGGGATCCTACGAGCAGTACTTC.

The chain employs TRBV4-1 and TRBJ2-5; TRBD2 matches at 11 bases. The CDR3 has 18 amino acids. The germline gives CDR1 MGHRA, CDR2 YSYEKL. The trim removed 1 base at V and 7 bases at J, leaving 14 bases unmatched. The CDR3 loop reads CASSQGASGRTPRGTQYF. The CDR3 region has the DNA TGCGCCAGCAGCCAAGGGGCTAGCGGGAGGACACCTAGGGGGACCCAGTACTTC.

This clone was counted once. DNA of the CDR3: TGCGCCAGCAGCTGGAGCGGGGGGCCCTGGAACACTGAAGCTTTCTTT. Encoded protein: CASSWSGGPWNTEAFF. The V call is TRBV5-1, the J call TRBJ1-1; tentatively, D is TRBD1 (6 bases). Germline V CDR1 and CDR2: SGHRS, YFSETQ. This CDR3 contains 16 residues. V lost 3 bases to trimming and J lost 1 base, with 16 bases between them.

In this sample, this clone turned up once. The V and J genes are TRBV13 and TRBJ2-3, with 14 bases aligning to TRBD2. The V gene's germline CDR1 is PRHDT and CDR2 FYEKMQ (reference sequence). The CDR3 sequence is 16 residues long. Trimming cost V 0 bases and J 5 bases; bases outside gene matches: 1. The chain's CDR3 is CASSLGGLAGVDTQYF. The CDR3 DNA reads as TGTGCCAGCAGCTTAGGGGGACTAGCGGGAGTAGATACGCAGTATTTT.

Only a few counts were recorded for this clone. This rearrangement joins TRBV4-2 to TRBJ1-1, with D hard to call. This CDR3 contains 12 residues. Germline lookup yields CDR1 LGHNA and CDR2 YNFKEQ. The V and J ends lost 4 bases and 8 bases respectively, with 11 bases between them. CDR3 sequence reads: CASSLTLREAFF. The CDR3 DNA reads TGTGCCAGCAGCCTAACCCTGCGGGAAGCTTTCTTT.

The chain has TRBV5-1 and TRBJ2-7, with D hard to call. The germline CDR1 and CDR2 sequences are SGHRS and YFSETQ. V was trimmed by 0 bases and J by 2 bases, leaving 6 bases between them. The CDR3 spans 13 residues. The CDR3 is CASSLDLPYEQYF. For the CDR3, the DNA is TGCGCCAGCAGCTTGGACTTACCCTACGAGCAGTACTTC.

V is TRBV28 and J is TRBJ1-1; D not certain. Germline loops: CDR1 MDHEN, CDR2 SYDVKM. The CDR3 contains 14 residues. V lost 6 bases and J 4 bases, leaving 15 bases between the germline ends. CDR3 bases: TGTGCCAGCAGCCCCAACGGTTTCCTCACTGAAGCTTTCTTT. Amino acids: CASSPNGFLTEAFF.

The chain links TRBV4-2 to TRBJ1-1; 9 bases fit TRBD1. The ends lost 4 bases at V and 5 bases at J; junction bases unmatched: 14. The CDR3 contains 17 residues. CDR1 and CDR2 from the germline V gene are LGHNA and YNFKEQ. CDR3 amino acids: CASSPRDREFFRTEAFF. CDR3 nucleotide sequence: TGTGCCAGCAGCCCGAGGGACAGGGAATTTTTTCGAACTGAAGCTTTCTTT.

The chain combines TRBV6-1 with TRBJ2-7; tentatively, D is TRBD2 (5 bases). The CDR3 covers 13 residues. Deletions cut 4 bases from V and 1 base from J, with 8 bases between. Germline V CDR1 and CDR2: MNHNS, SASEGT. This CDR3 reads CASSARESYEQYF. In DNA, the CDR3 is TGTGCCAGCAGTGCGAGGGAATCCTACGAGCAGTACTTC.

V and J are TRBV4-3 and TRBJ1-6, with D perhaps matching TRBD1 (6 bases). With 0 bases removed from V and 8 bases from J, the gap between germline ends came to 14 bases. The CDR3 has 16 amino acids. CDR1 LGHNA and CDR2 YSLEER come from the germline V gene. Here the CDR3 reads CASSQDPGRGHSPLHF. The CDR3 DNA reads as TGCGCCAGCAGCCAAGATCCCGGCAGGGGCCATTCACCCCTCCACTTT.

This clone showed up just a few times. The chain is built from TRBV9 and TRBJ1-4; 7 bases are shared with TRBD1. The CDR3 consists of 14 residues. The V gene's germline CDR1 is SGDLS and CDR2 YYNGEE. V trimming: 3 bases; J trimming: 8 bases; junction bases outside the gene matches: 7. The CDR3 DNA sequence: TGTGCCAGCAGCGCAACAGGGGTAAGGGAAAAACTGTTTTTT. Protein: CASSATGVREKLFF.

The chain combines TRBV28 with TRBJ2-7; D is unclear. Germline V gene data show CDR1 as MDHEN and CDR2 as SYDVKM. The CDR3 has 16 amino acids. Trimming left V 8 bases short and J 2 bases short, with 22 bases between. Here the CDR3 DNA reads TGTGCCAGCCCTCCGGATTTGACACTCCCCCCCTACGAGCAGTACTTC. Translated, it gives CASPPDLTLPPYEQYF. Variable domain in full (rest from reference TRBV28 and TRBJ2-7): DVKVTQSSRYLVKRTGEKVFLECVQDMDHENMFWYRQDPGLGLRLIYFSYDVKMKEKGDIPEGYSVSREKKERFSLILESASTNQTSMYLCASPPDLTLPPYEQYFGPGTRLTVT.

About this clone: This sample also contains other DNA sequences that code for the same CDR3. CDR3 region: CASSLAGTSADTQYF. In DNA, the CDR3 is TGCGCCAGCAGCTTGGCCGGGACTAGTGCAGATACGCAGTATTTT. The chain combines TRBV5-1 with TRBJ2-3, with 8 positions matching TRBD2. Trimming at V came to 0 bases and at J to 4 bases, leaving 4 bases not matched to a gene. The CDR3 totals 15 residues. CDR1 and CDR2 (germline): SGHRS, YFSETQ.

The gene calls are TRBV11-2 and TRBJ1-1, with D maybe TRBD1 (6 bases). Germline CDR1 reads SGHAT; CDR2 reads FQNNGV. The V end lost 4 bases, the J end lost 4 bases, and 10 bases lay between the germline ends. This CDR3 has 13 residues. CDR3: CASSSARGTEAFF. The CDR3 DNA follows: TGTGCCAGCAGCTCCGCCAGGGGCACTGAAGCTTTCTTT. Filled out from reference TRBV11-2 and TRBJ1-1, the complete variable domain reads EAGVAQSPRYKIIEKRQSVAFWCNPISGHATLYWYQQILGQGPKLLIQFQNNGVVDDSQLPKDRFSAERLKGVDSTLKIQPAKLEDSAVYLCASSSARGTEAFFGQGTRLTVV.

This clone was seen just once. The chain is built from TRBV27 and TRBJ2-3; 9 bases fit TRBD1. The germline gives CDR1 MNHEY, CDR2 SMNVEV (reference sequence). V dropped 6 bases and J dropped 2; count of bases not matched to a gene: 9. The CDR3 consists of 16 residues. In DNA, the CDR3 is TGTGCCAGCAGGAGACGACAGGGGGTGTCCACAGATACGCAGTATTTT. It encodes CASRRRQGVSTDTQYF.

The V and J genes are TRBV10-3 and TRBJ2-7; 9 nucleotides match TRBD2. This CDR3 comprises 16 residues. Germline assignment: CDR1 ENHRY and CDR2 SYGVKD. Unmatched junction bases numbered 11, after V lost 6 bases and J lost 2 bases. The CDR3, as DNA: TGTGCCATCAGCAGTATAGCGGGAGATGGGACCTACGAGCAGTACTTC. The encoded protein is CAISSIAGDGTYEQYF.

The rearrangement links TRBV27 to TRBJ2-7; 9 bases map to TRBD1. The CDR3 is made up of 17 amino acids. Germline V CDR1 and CDR2: MNHEY, SMNVEV (reference sequence). V trimming: 5 bases; J trimming: 1 base; junction bases outside the gene matches: 12. The CDR3: CASSTGQGHSSSYEQYF. The CDR3 DNA reads TGTGCCAGCAGTACGGGACAGGGTCATTCCTCATCCTACGAGCAGTACTTC.

The V call is TRBV27, the J call TRBJ2-1; the match to TRBD2 covers 7 bases. V shed 5 bases and J 8 bases; nucleotides not matched to a gene: 6. Germline CDR1 and CDR2: MNHEY and SMNVEV (reference sequence). The CDR3 is made up of 13 amino acids. The CDR3 coding sequence is TGTGCCAGCAGTGGGAGGGCCGGGGATGAGCAGTTCTTC. Encoded protein: CASSGRAGDEQFF.

This chain uses TRBV4-3 with TRBJ1-3; 7 bases align to TRBD1. The ends lost 2 bases at V and 3 bases at J; junction bases unmatched: 16. The CDR3 has 19 amino acids. CDR1 is LGHNA and CDR2 is YSLEER in the germline V gene. The DNA of the CDR3 is TGCGCCAGCAGCCAACACGCCTATCCGACAGGGACTCGTGGAAACACCATATATTTT. Its translation is CASSQHAYPTGTRGNTIYF.

The chain couples TRBV27 to TRBJ1-1; D perhaps matches TRBD1 (6 bases). CDR1 is MNHEY, CDR2 SMNVEV, per germline (reference sequence). This CDR3 has 17 amino acids. The V end was cut by 0 bases, the J end by 0 bases, with 14 bases between. CDR3 coding DNA: TGTGCCAGCAGTTTATCAGGGGGTAGGGGGATGAACACTGAAGCTTTCTTT. Protein product: CASSLSGGRGMNTEAFF.

The chain joins TRBV7-8 to TRBJ1-4; 9 bases agree with TRBD1. There are 21 residues in the CDR3. After removal of 3 bases from V and 2 bases from J, the junction contained 19 bases not matched to a gene. CDR1 is SGHVS and CDR2 is FQNEAQ in the germline V gene. CDR3 coding DNA: TGTGCCAGCAGCTTTCGGCCGGACCGGGACAGGGCGTGTAGTACTAATGAAAAACTGTTTTTT. It is translated as CASSFRPDRDRACSTNEKLFF.

In its sample, this clone was seen a few times. The chain recombines TRBV28 with TRBJ2-7; D is unresolved. Germline V lookup: CDR1 MDHEN, CDR2 SYDVKM. The CDR3 has 14 residues. V lost 3 bases and J lost 2, with 11 bases in between. The chain's CDR3 is CASSFWRTPYEQYF. Here the CDR3 DNA reads TGTGCCAGCAGTTTTTGGAGAACCCCCTACGAGCAGTACTTC.

The chain carries TRBV5-1 and TRBJ2-6, with D perhaps TRBD2 (6 bases). This CDR3 contains 19 residues. In germline, CDR1 is SGHRS, CDR2 YFSETQ. Trimming stripped 1 base from V and 0 bases from J, with 17 bases between. As DNA, the CDR3 is TGCGCCAGCAGCTTGTATGTGGGGACTTCCAGCTCTGGGGCCAACGTCCTGACTTTC. This gives the protein CASSLYVGTSSSGANVLTF.

The chain uses TRBV7-9 and TRBJ1-1, with a weak D call TRBD1 (6 bases). V gave up 5 bases and J gave up 2 bases, with 24 bases separating them. The CDR3 sequence is 18 residues long. Germline CDR1 is SEHNR and CDR2 is FQNEAQ (reference sequence). CDR3 sequence: CASSERGRGTGINTEAFF. CDR3 nucleotides: TGTGCCAGCAGCGAACGGGGCAGGGGAACGGGGATTAACACTGAAGCTTTCTTT.

This chain links TRBV28 with TRBJ2-7; the D gene is possibly TRBD2 (7 bases). V shed 2 bases and J shed 5 bases, with 16 bases lying between them. This CDR3 is 15 amino acids long. CDR1 is MDHEN and CDR2 is SYDVKM in the germline V gene. In DNA form, the CDR3 reads TGTGCCAGCAGTTTACGGGACAAGGGAGGGAACGAGCAGTACTTC. It codes for CASSLRDKGGNEQYF.

The chain employs TRBV11-2 and TRBJ2-1; D is possibly TRBD2 (6 bases). The V gene lost 4 bases and the J gene lost 2 bases, with 12 bases spanning the gap. Germline V gene lookup returns CDR1 SGHAT and CDR2 FQNNGV. This CDR3 spans 15 amino acids. CDR3 coding DNA: TGTGCCAGCAGCTCGTACGGGACTGCCTACAATGAGCAGTTCTTC. As protein: CASSSYGTAYNEQFF.

The rearrangement joins TRBV9 to TRBJ2-3, with 7 bases that match TRBD1. CDR3 size: 16 residues. CDR1 and CDR2 (germline): SGDLS, YYNGEE. The V and J ends lost 3 bases and 4 bases, in that order; junction bases with no gene match: 11. CDR3 nucleotide sequence: TGTGCCAGCAGCGGTACAAGGGGGCGGCACGCAGATACGCAGTATTTT. Its translation: CASSGTRGRHADTQYF.

The chain couples TRBV2 to TRBJ2-4; 9 nucleotides match TRBD2. This CDR3 comprises 16 residues. The V and J ends lost 2 bases and 2 bases, in that order; junction bases with no gene match: 4. From germline, CDR1 is SNHLY and CDR2 FYNNEI. In DNA form, the CDR3 reads TGTGCCAGCAGTGAATGGGCTAGCGGGACCAAAAACATTCAGTACTTC. This codes for CASSEWASGTKNIQYF.